This T cell receptor beta chain was profiled in a study of graft-versus-host responses after intestinal transplantation. Germline CDR1 and CDR2: SEHNR and FQNEAQ (reference sequence). The CDR3 length is 14 residues. The V gene lost 3 bases and the J gene lost 2 bases, with 9 bases spanning the gap. This table comes from immunoSEQ multiplex PCR, and its TCRdb copy is limited to in-frame clones, with some not included. This table holds roughly 50,000 clones, about 90% found once. Sample: PBMCs, taken around 95 weeks after intestinal transplant. The rearrangement links TRBV7-9 to TRBJ2-3, with D possibly called TRBD1 or TRBD2 (5 bases each). The receptor was isolated from a human patient who received an intestinal transplant, so some T cells may come from the graft donor. The CDR3 nucleotides are TGTGCCAGCAGCTTTGGGGGATACACAGATACGCAGTATTTT. It codes for CASSFGGYTDTQYF.